The entry below describes one T cell receptor (beta chain). Its specificity is not known. CDR1 and CDR2 from the germline V gene are LGHNA and YSLEER. Trimming shortened V by 0 bases and J by 3 bases, and 9 bases separated the two germline ends. This CDR3 has 15 amino acids. A multiplex PCR was run with 60 Vbeta primers and 13 Jbeta primers. TCRdb's table, derived via immunoSEQ multiplex PCR, lists solely in-frame clones and lacks some. The top ten hold about 1.8% of the sample, which has approximately 190,000 clones, roughly 80% seen once. The record originates from a study of cytomegalovirus exposure and HLA in healthy donors. Study-wide findings and caveats: In a later analysis, at a false discovery rate of 0.05, about 15,000 TCR beta sequences were associated with HLA alleles.

Sequencing was done on a sample of PBMCs. J is TRBJ2-1 and V is TRBV4-3, with unresolved D. The origin of this receptor is a woman under 30 in good health and CMV-seronegative. CDR3 amino acids: CASSQDSDGYNEQFF. The CDR3 nucleotides are TGCGCCAGCAGCCAAGATAGTGATGGCTACAATGAGCAGTTCTTC.